This T cell receptor (beta chain) was sequenced in a study of cytotoxic CD8 clonotypes in ibrutinib-treated CLL. The table came from immunoSEQ multiplex PCR; TCRdb's copy has only in-frame clones and leaves some out. This table holds roughly 250,000 clones, 60% to 75% found once. CDR1 is MGHDK and CDR2 is SYGVNS in the germline V gene. The CDR3 totals 18 residues. J was trimmed by 4 bases and V by 4 bases; bases with no gene match: 10. The sample here was PBMCs, taken after 24 months of ibrutinib treatment. The rearrangement links TRBV25-1 to TRBJ2-2; 12 nucleotides align to TRBD2. The receptor comes from a human donor with chronic lymphocytic leukemia. The CDR3 DNA reads as TGTGCCAGCAGTGCATATTCGACTAGCGGGAGTGGCACCGGGGAGCTGTTTTTT. Translated: CASSAYSTSGSGTGELFF. Based on the CDR3 plus reference TRBV25-1 and TRBJ2-2, the full variable domain is EADIYQTPRYLVIGTGKKITLECSQTMGHDKMYWYQQDPGMELHLIHYSYGVNSTEKGDLSSESTVSRIRTEHFPLTLESARPSHTSQYLCASSAYSTSGSGTGELFFGEGSRLTVL.